This T cell receptor beta chain comes out of a study of T cell changes during pregnancy in multiple sclerosis. The method was immunoSEQ multiplex PCR; TCRdb's version includes in-frame clones alone and lacks a portion of them. This sample yields about 39,000 clones, of which roughly 90% are seen a single time; roughly 4% belongs to the top ten. Germline lookup yields CDR1 LGHNA and CDR2 YSLEER. V was pared by 3 bases and J by 2 bases, with 3 bases of the junction left unmatched. The CDR3 spans 15 residues. The specimen comprised CD8+ T cells from peripheral blood mononuclear cells, sampled in the first trimester of pregnancy. The chain uses TRBV4-3 and TRBJ2-1, with 8 bases that match TRBD1. This TCR was sampled from a female donor with multiple sclerosis, enrolled in a pregnancy study. CDR3: CASSQPTGAYNEQFF. CDR3 bases: TGCGCCAGCAGCCAGCCGACAGGGGCCTACAATGAGCAGTTCTTC.